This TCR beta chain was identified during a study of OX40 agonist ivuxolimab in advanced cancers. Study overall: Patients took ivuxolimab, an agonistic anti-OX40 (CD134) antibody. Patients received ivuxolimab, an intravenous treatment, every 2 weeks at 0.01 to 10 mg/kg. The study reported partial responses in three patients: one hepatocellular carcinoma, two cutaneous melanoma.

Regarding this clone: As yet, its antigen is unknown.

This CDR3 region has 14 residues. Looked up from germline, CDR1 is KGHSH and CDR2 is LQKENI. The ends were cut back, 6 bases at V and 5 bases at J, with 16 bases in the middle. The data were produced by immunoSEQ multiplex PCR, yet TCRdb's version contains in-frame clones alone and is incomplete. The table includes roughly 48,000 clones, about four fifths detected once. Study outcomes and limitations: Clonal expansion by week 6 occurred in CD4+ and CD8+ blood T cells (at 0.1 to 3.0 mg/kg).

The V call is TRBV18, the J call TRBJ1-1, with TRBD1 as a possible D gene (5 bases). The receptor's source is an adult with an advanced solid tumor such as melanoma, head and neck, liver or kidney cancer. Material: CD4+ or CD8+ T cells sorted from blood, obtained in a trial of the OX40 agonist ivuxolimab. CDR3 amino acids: CASSPRGVMTEAFF. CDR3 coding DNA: TGTGCCAGCTCCCCAAGGGGAGTGATGACTGAAGCTTTCTTT.